Below, 26 T cell receptor beta chains from the same sample are listed, as sequenced in a study of cytomegalovirus exposure and HLA in healthy donors. Clones were read by immunoSEQ multiplex PCR, and TCRdb kept only the in-frame ones, dropping some. In the table there are about 200,000 clones, about nine tenths of which are singletons. The sample was PBMCs. These receptors came from a woman aged 18-35 years in good health and CMV-seropositive.

This chain uses TRBV27 with TRBJ2-2; D is ambiguous. CDR3 size: 14 residues. V gave up 4 bases and J gave up 0 bases, with 6 bases separating them. CDR1 is MNHEY and CDR2 is SMNVEV in the germline V gene (reference sequence). The CDR3 region has the DNA TGTGCCAGCAGTTCAATTTCGAACACCGGGGAGCTGTTTTTT. Translating gives CASSSISNTGELFF.

The chain recombines TRBV27 with TRBJ2-1; TRBD2 aligns across 12 bases. Germline CDR1 is MNHEY and CDR2 is SMNVEV (reference sequence). The V segment lost 1 base and the J segment 8 bases; nucleotides outside the gene matches: 15. CDR3 length: 19 amino acids. Written as DNA, the CDR3 is TGTGCCAGCAGTTTATATATCGGGGCTAGCGGGAGGGCCATCCATGAGCAGTTCTTC. Translation: CASSLYIGASGRAIHEQFF.

J is TRBJ2-7 and V is TRBV28, with no clear D. The CDR3 has 14 amino acids. Germline CDR1 reads MDHEN; CDR2 reads SYDVKM. The ends were cut back, 6 bases at V and 3 bases at J, with 15 bases in the middle. The CDR3 region has the DNA TGTGCCAGCAGCCCCCGTGATTCGGGCTACGAGCAGTACTTC. Protein sequence: CASSPRDSGYEQYF.

This clone was counted a few times. This chain links TRBV7-9 with TRBJ1-2, with 10 positions matching TRBD1. Losses at the gene ends were 4 bases for V and 6 bases for J; bases not matched to a gene: 8. The CDR3 covers 15 residues. Germline assignment: CDR1 SEHNR and CDR2 FQNEAQ (reference sequence). In DNA, the CDR3 is TGTGCCAGCAGCTCAGACAGGGGGCTCTCGGATGGCTACACCTTC. Amino acids: CASSSDRGLSDGYTF.

V is TRBV5-1 and J is TRBJ2-5, with TRBD1 matching over 8 bases. V was clipped by 0 bases and J by 2 bases; unmatched bases: 9. This CDR3 is 17 amino acids long. Germline-derived CDR1 and CDR2 are SGHRS and YFSETQ. The CDR3 nucleotides are TGCGCCAGCAGCTTGGGGGACAGGTCCCGAGGGCAAGAGACCCAGTACTTC. As protein: CASSLGDRSRGQETQYF. Full variable domain (rest looked up from reference TRBV5-1 and TRBJ2-5): KAGVTQTPRYLIKTRGQQVTLSCSPISGHRSVSWYQQTPGQGLQFLFEYFSETQRNKGNFPGRFSGRQFSNSRSEMNVSTLELGDSALYLCASSLGDRSRGQETQYFGPGTRLLVL.

This chain uses TRBV9 with TRBJ2-3; 12 bases fit TRBD2. There are 16 residues in the CDR3. The V segment lost 0 bases and the J segment 6 bases; nucleotides outside the gene matches: 5. CDR1 is SGDLS, CDR2 YYNGEE, per germline. This CDR3 reads CASSVGGLAGLDTQYF. The DNA of the CDR3 is TGTGCCAGCAGCGTAGGGGGACTAGCGGGCTTGGATACGCAGTATTTT.

The J gene is TRBJ2-2, the V gene TRBV30, with 8 bases that match TRBD1. The CDR3 totals 16 residues. The germline CDR1 and CDR2 sequences are GTSNPN and SVGIG (reference sequence). Trimming cost V 2 bases and J 4 bases; bases outside gene matches: 9. The CDR3 region is CAWSKDRDPPTGELFF. Here the CDR3 DNA reads TGTGCCTGGAGTAAGGACAGGGATCCCCCCACCGGGGAGCTGTTTTTT.

The chain recombines TRBV13 with TRBJ1-4, with 8 bases identical to TRBD1. The V gene's germline CDR1 is PRHDT and CDR2 FYEKMQ (reference sequence). The CDR3 covers 17 residues. Unmatched junction bases numbered 12, after V lost 5 bases and J lost 4 bases. For the CDR3, the DNA is TGTGCCAGCAGCCACTCCCCCCGGACAGGGATTAATGAAAAACTGTTTTTT. It translates to CASSHSPRTGINEKLFF.

The rearrangement uses TRBV30 and TRBJ1-1; a weak D match, TRBD1 (5 bases). V dropped 2 bases and J dropped 6 bases, with 10 bases sitting between them. CDR3 length equals 12 residues. The germline V gene has CDR1 GTSNPN and CDR2 SVGIG (reference sequence). CDR3 nucleotides: TGTGCCTGGAGTAGGACAAGCGCTGAAGCTTTCTTT. Translating gives CAWSRTSAEAFF.

V gene TRBV6-5 combines with J gene TRBJ1-1; D is perhaps TRBD1 (6 bases). The V gene lost 5 bases and the J gene lost 5 bases, with 9 bases spanning the gap. The CDR3 spans 12 residues. Germline CDR1 reads MNHEY; CDR2 reads SVGAGI. The CDR3 region has the DNA TGTGCCAGCAGTACAGGGATGACTGAAGCTTTCTTT. Protein sequence: CASSTGMTEAFF.

CDR3 region: CASRLAGVNEQFF. CDR3 in DNA: TGCGCCAGTCGACTAGCGGGAGTTAATGAGCAGTTCTTC. The J gene is TRBJ2-1, the V gene TRBV5-1; 12 positions agree with TRBD2. This CDR3 is built from 13 residues. CDR1 and CDR2 from the germline V gene are SGHRS and YFSETQ. Trimming at V came to 8 bases and at J to 7 bases, leaving 4 bases not matched to a gene.

The rearrangement links TRBV11-1 to TRBJ2-2; no reliable D call. In germline, CDR1 is SGHAT, CDR2 FQDESV (reference sequence). This CDR3 region has 15 residues. Trimming shortened V by 0 bases and J by 11 bases, and 16 bases separated the two germline ends. The CDR3 reads CASSLAGPLTFELFF. The CDR3 nucleotides read TGTGCCAGCAGCTTAGCGGGCCCCTTGACGTTCGAGCTGTTTTTT.

This chain connects TRBV4-2 to TRBJ2-7; 10 bases agree with TRBD2. Germline trimming cut 4 bases from V and 4 bases from J; bases unmatched to any gene: 7. The CDR3 is 15 residues long. Germline V gene lookup returns CDR1 LGHNA and CDR2 YNFKEQ. This chain's CDR3 is CASSPISGRSYEQYF. The CDR3 coding sequence is TGTGCCAGCAGCCCAATTAGCGGGAGGAGTTACGAGCAGTACTTC.

The V gene is TRBV11-2, the J gene TRBJ2-7, with D unresolved. This CDR3 region has 13 residues. CDR1 is SGHAT and CDR2 is FQNNGV in the germline V gene. V was trimmed by 3 bases and J by 2 bases, leaving 8 bases between them. CDR3 sequence (DNA): TGTGCCAGCAGCTTCACCAGAACCTACGAGCAGTACTTC. This codes for CASSFTRTYEQYF.

V gene TRBV5-5 combines with J gene TRBJ1-5; no reliable D call. Per germline, CDR1 SGHKS and CDR2 YYEKEE (reference sequence). Trimming cost V 4 bases and J 0 bases, with 11 bases left between them. The CDR3 is made up of 15 amino acids. This CDR3 reads CASSEGTVSNQPQHF. Here the CDR3 DNA reads TGTGCCAGCAGCGAAGGTACAGTTAGCAATCAGCCCCAGCATTTT. The variable domain in full, completed from reference TRBV5-5 and TRBJ1-5, reads DAGVTQSPTHLIKTRGQQVTLRCSPISGHKSVSWYQQVLGQGPQFIFQYYEKEERGRGNFPDRFSARQFPNYSSELNVNALLLGDSALYLCASSEGTVSNQPQHFGDGTRLSIL.

The chain employs TRBV27 and TRBJ2-2; a weak D match, TRBD2 (6 bases). In germline, CDR1 is MNHEY, CDR2 SMNVEV (reference sequence). This CDR3 is 16 amino acids long. V lost 5 bases and J 5 bases, leaving 18 bases between the germline ends. The CDR3 here is CASSPTGWEATGELFF. The CDR3 coding sequence is TGTGCCAGCAGTCCGACCGGTTGGGAGGCGACCGGGGAGCTGTTTTTT.

The chain has TRBV7-6 and TRBJ2-2, with TRBD2 identical over 11 bases. V trimming: 4 bases; J trimming: 2 bases; junction bases outside the gene matches: 9. Germline V CDR1 and CDR2: SGHVS, FNYEAQ. The CDR3 consists of 18 residues. In DNA, the CDR3 is TGTGCCAGCAGCTCTCCGGGTAGCGGGAGGGCAAACACCGGGGAGCTGTTTTTT. It is translated as CASSSPGSGRANTGELFF. The full variable domain, completed using reference TRBV7-6 and TRBJ2-2, is GAGVSQSPRYKVTKRGQDVALRCDPISGHVSLYWYRQALGQGPEFLTYFNYEAQQDKSGLPNDRFSAERPEGSISTLTIQRTEQRDSAMYRCASSSPGSGRANTGELFFGEGSRLTVL.

This chain joins TRBV13 and TRBJ1-1, with D hard to call. Trimming stripped 4 bases from V and 4 bases from J, with 7 bases between. The CDR3 covers 12 residues. Per germline, CDR1 PRHDT and CDR2 FYEKMQ (reference sequence). DNA for the CDR3: TGTGCCAGCAGCTGGAGCAGCACTGAAGCTTTCTTT. This codes for CASSWSSTEAFF.

The chain couples TRBV7-9 to TRBJ2-5; 8 bases align to TRBD1. The CDR3 contains 14 residues. The J segment lost 5 bases and the V segment lost 1 base, leaving 3 bases of the junction unmatched. Germline V CDR1 and CDR2: SEHNR, FQNEAQ (reference sequence). In DNA form, the CDR3 reads TGTGCCAGCAGCTTAGGGACAGGGCGGGAGACCCAGTACTTC. Translated: CASSLGTGRETQYF.

The V gene is TRBV9, the J gene TRBJ1-3; D perhaps matches TRBD1 (6 bases). CDR3 length equals 20 residues. Trimming took 3 bases from V and 0 from J, leaving 25 bases between them. Germline assignment: CDR1 SGDLS and CDR2 YYNGEE. The CDR3: CASSAPRQAMTVSSGNTIYF. In nucleotides, the CDR3 is TGTGCCAGCAGCGCACCCCGACAGGCCATGACCGTTAGCTCTGGAAACACCATATATTTT.

The V gene is TRBV10-1, the J gene TRBJ1-1; D gene uncertain. Germline values: CDR1 WNHNN, CDR2 SYGVQD (reference sequence). Trimming took off 0 bases at V and 4 bases at J, with 12 bases between the two ends. The CDR3 is 15 residues long. This CDR3 reads CASSESIGDGTEAFF. CDR3 DNA sequence: TGCGCCAGCAGTGAGTCAATCGGGGATGGCACTGAAGCTTTCTTT.

This clone appeared a few times. The chain carries TRBV6-1 and TRBJ2-7; D is undetermined. V was cut by 0 bases and J by 3 bases, with 6 bases left in between. Germline lookup yields CDR1 MNHNS and CDR2 SASEGT. This CDR3 is 13 amino acids long. CDR3 sequence (DNA): TGTGCCAGCAGTGAAGCAAAGCGCTACGAGCAGTACTTC. The encoded protein is CASSEAKRYEQYF.

This clone came up once. This chain uses TRBV7-9 with TRBJ1-1; no clear D gene. CDR1 and CDR2 (germline): SEHNR, FQNEAQ (reference sequence). The CDR3 sequence is 11 residues long. Trimming took 5 bases from V and 8 from J, leaving 9 bases between them. CDR3 nucleotide sequence: TGTGCCAGCAGCAAACAGTTCGAAGCTTTCTTT. Translated, it gives CASSKQFEAFF. The full variable domain, completed using reference TRBV7-9 and TRBJ1-1, is DTGVSQNPRHKITKRGQNVTFRCDPISEHNRLYWYRQTLGQGPEFLTYFQNEAQLEKSRLLSDRFSAERPKGSFSTLEIQRTEQGDSAMYLCASSKQFEAFFGQGTRLTVV.

This clone came up once. This chain joins TRBV11-2 and TRBJ2-5, with TRBD2 matching over 8 bases. The CDR3 totals 19 residues. From germline, CDR1 is SGHAT and CDR2 FQNNGV. The V and J ends lost 2 bases and 4 bases, in that order; junction bases with no gene match: 18. CDR3 nucleotides: TGTGCCAGCAGCTTAAACCCGCTCCAGCGGGAGCTTGTTAGAGAGACCCAGTACTTC. It yields the protein CASSLNPLQRELVRETQYF.

The V gene is TRBV5-1, the J gene TRBJ2-3; 9 nucleotides agree with TRBD1. There are 16 residues in the CDR3. The germline V gene has CDR1 SGHRS and CDR2 YFSETQ. V was pared by 7 bases and J by 8 bases, with 17 bases of the junction left unmatched. The CDR3 reads CASRTVYRGRLGTQYF. The CDR3 DNA sequence: TGCGCCAGCCGAACGGTTTACAGGGGGCGCCTGGGTACGCAGTATTTT.

The rearrangement uses TRBV27 and TRBJ2-7; TRBD1 matches at 7 bases. V was pared by 3 bases and J by 9 bases, with 8 bases of the junction left unmatched. This CDR3 is built from 13 residues. Germline V gene data show CDR1 as MNHEY and CDR2 as SMNVEV (reference sequence). This CDR3 is CASSLGTGTAQYF. DNA for the CDR3: TGTGCCAGCAGTTTGGGAACCGGGACAGCGCAGTACTTC.